This record looks at one T cell receptor (beta chain) sequence and its context. This entry belongs to a study of Ad26.COV2.S vaccination and SARS-CoV-2 variants. At the level of the study: Vaccine-arm donor from the placebo-controlled COV1001 Ad26.COV2.S trial.

Treatment here: 15 to 20 received Ad26.COV2.S at low or high dose, single or two shots; roughly 5 received placebo; per-sample allocation not given. At day 63 after the first vaccine or placebo injection, samples were drawn. TCRdb's table, derived via immunoSEQ multiplex PCR, lists solely in-frame clones and lacks some. The profile shows about 350,000 clones, 80% to 90% of them singletons. CDR1 and CDR2 from the germline V gene are SQVTM and ANQGSEA. The CDR3 length is 11 residues. Between the trimmed V and J ends, which lost 7 bases and 5 bases, there was a span of 8 bases. The sequencing here drew on peripheral blood, taken in a trial of Ad26.COV2.S vaccine versus placebo. This chain joins TRBV29-1 and TRBJ1-4; D unclear. This clonotype originated in a person aged 18-60 years who received the Ad26.COV2.S COVID-19 vaccine or a placebo. CDR3 loop: CSGLTNEKLFF. In DNA form, the CDR3 reads TGCAGCGGGTTGACAAATGAAAAACTGTTTTTT.